Below, 24 T cell receptor beta chains from the same sample are listed, as sequenced in a study of cytomegalovirus exposure and HLA in healthy donors. With 60 Vbeta and 13 Jbeta primers, the PCR was carried out. TCRdb's table, derived via immunoSEQ multiplex PCR, lists solely in-frame clones and lacks some. The sample has tens of thousands of clones; approximately 70% are singletons. The sample consisted of PBMCs. These receptors came from a male donor in good health and CMV-seropositive.

The chain has TRBV11-1 and TRBJ2-7; TRBD2 is a possible D gene (5 bases). The CDR3 has 12 amino acids. Trimming took off 2 bases at V and 6 bases at J, with 8 bases between the two ends. Germline CDR1 reads SGHAT; CDR2 reads FQDESV (reference sequence). CDR3 protein: CASSLCGPEQYF. As DNA, the CDR3 is TGTGCCAGCAGCTTATGCGGGCCCGAGCAGTACTTC.

CDR3 in amino acids: CASSLGVAANTGELFF. In nucleotides, the CDR3 is TGTGCCAGCAGCTTGGGGGTAGCCGCGAACACCGGGGAGCTGTTTTTT. The chain joins TRBV5-5 to TRBJ2-2; no clear D. Germline CDR1 SGHKS, CDR2 YYEKEE (reference sequence). Trimming removed 0 bases at V and 0 bases at J, with 9 bases between. This CDR3 comprises 16 residues.

The chain carries TRBV7-9 and TRBJ2-7; the D gene is possibly TRBD1 (6 bases). Trimming shortened V by 4 bases and J by 2 bases, and 15 bases separated the two germline ends. Germline CDR1 and CDR2: SEHNR and FQNEAQ (reference sequence). The CDR3 loop spans 15 amino acids. CDR3 nucleotide sequence: TGTGCCAGCAGCTCCCTGACAGGCGTCGCCTACGAGCAGTACTTC. As protein: CASSSLTGVAYEQYF. Full variable domain (rest looked up from reference TRBV7-9 and TRBJ2-7): DTGVSQNPRHKITKRGQNVTFRCDPISEHNRLYWYRQTLGQGPEFLTYFQNEAQLEKSRLLSDRFSAERPKGSFSTLEIQRTEQGDSAMYLCASSSLTGVAYEQYFGPGTRLTVT.

The chain links TRBV7-2 to TRBJ2-4; 15 nucleotides agree with TRBD2. The length of the CDR3 is 18 residues. Germline values: CDR1 SGHTA, CDR2 FQGNSA. The J segment lost 1 base and the V segment lost 4 bases, leaving 5 bases of the junction unmatched. The DNA for the CDR3 is TGTGCCAGCAGCTGGGGACTAGCGGGGGGAAGGGCCAAAAACATTCAGTACTTC. This translates into CASSWGLAGGRAKNIQYF.

This clone is a singleton in its sample. The chain combines TRBV5-4 with TRBJ2-5; 7 bases match TRBD2. CDR1 and CDR2 (germline): SGHNT, YYREEE (reference sequence). J lost 4 bases, V lost 4 bases, and 10 bases had no gene match. The CDR3 extends over 15 amino acids. CDR3 DNA sequence: TGTGCCAGCAGCCGCGGCGGGAGAGGAGGAGAGACCCAGTACTTC. Protein: CASSRGGRGGETQYF.

This chain joins TRBV18 and TRBJ2-2; TRBD1 might be the D (5 bases). The V and J ends lost 1 base and 7 bases respectively, with 10 bases between them. From germline, CDR1 is KGHSH and CDR2 LQKENI. This CDR3 contains 14 residues. CDR3 loop: CASSPRQGGGELFF. Here the CDR3 DNA reads TGTGCCAGCTCACCACGTCAGGGCGGCGGGGAGCTGTTTTTT.

The V gene is TRBV6-6, the J gene TRBJ1-6; TRBD1 matches at 8 bases. This CDR3 region has 14 residues. In germline, CDR1 is MNHNY, CDR2 SVGAGI (reference sequence). The ends lost 7 bases at V and 10 bases at J; junction bases unmatched: 9. CDR3: CASILDRGGSPLHF. DNA of the CDR3: TGTGCCAGCATCTTAGACAGGGGAGGCTCACCCCTCCACTTT.

This chain uses TRBV12-5 with TRBJ2-3; TRBD2 aligns across 10 bases. V shed 5 bases, J shed 3 bases, and the junction held 5 bases outside the gene matches. Germline assignment: CDR1 LGHNT and CDR2 FRNRAP. The CDR3 has 15 amino acids. The CDR3 nucleotides are TGTGCTAGTGGTCCCGGACTAGCGGAAACAGATACGCAGTATTTT. It yields the protein CASGPGLAETDTQYF.

J is TRBJ1-1 and V is TRBV5-4; TRBD1 matches 9 bases. V lost 4 bases to trimming and J lost 0 bases; unmatched junction nucleotides: 7. There are 16 residues in the CDR3. Per the germline V gene, CDR1 is SGHNT and CDR2 is YYREEE (reference sequence). The CDR3 region is CASSPGTGYMNTEAFF. DNA for the CDR3: TGTGCCAGCAGCCCCGGGACAGGGTACATGAACACTGAAGCTTTCTTT.

This chain joins TRBV4-1 and TRBJ2-1; TRBD2 matches 13 bases. The junction had 8 bases not matched to a gene; V was cut back by 2 bases and J by 4 bases. The CDR3 loop spans 18 amino acids. Germline CDR1 is MGHRA and CDR2 is YSYEKL. The CDR3 here is CASSQIRPGLAGYNEQFF. The CDR3 DNA sequence: TGCGCCAGCAGCCAAATCCGACCGGGACTAGCGGGGTACAATGAGCAGTTCTTC.

The chain couples TRBV7-9 to TRBJ2-2; 7 bases line up with TRBD1. The CDR3 is 17 residues long. The germline CDR1 and CDR2 sequences are SEHNR and FQNEAQ (reference sequence). V lost 4 bases to trimming and J lost 1 base; unmatched junction nucleotides: 9. CDR3 sequence reads: CASSSGPGQQNTGELFF. The CDR3 bases are TGTGCCAGCAGCTCTGGCCCGGGACAGCAGAACACCGGGGAGCTGTTTTTT. Based on the CDR3 plus reference TRBV7-9 and TRBJ2-2, the full variable domain is DTGVSQNPRHKITKRGQNVTFRCDPISEHNRLYWYRQTLGQGPEFLTYFQNEAQLEKSRLLSDRFSAERPKGSFSTLEIQRTEQGDSAMYLCASSSGPGQQNTGELFFGEGSRLTVL.

This CDR3 is CASSLGTGRGMNTEAFF. In DNA form, the CDR3 reads TGTGCCAGCAGCTTAGGTACAGGGAGGGGAATGAACACTGAAGCTTTCTTT. V usage is TRBV11-3 and J usage is TRBJ1-1, with D possibly TRBD1 on 6 matching bases. The CDR3 is 17 amino acids. CDR1 and CDR2 from the germline V gene are SGHNT and YENEEA. With 1 base removed from V and 0 bases from J, the gap between germline ends came to 15 bases.

The chain couples TRBV10-1 to TRBJ2-5; 8 bases fit TRBD1. This CDR3 has 14 amino acids. The trim removed 6 bases at V and 1 base at J, leaving 4 bases unmatched. Germline assignment: CDR1 WNHNN and CDR2 SYGVQD (reference sequence). The CDR3 reads CASRGQVFQETQYF. CDR3 DNA sequence: TGCGCCAGCAGGGGACAGGTCTTCCAAGAGACCCAGTACTTC.

The chain carries TRBV27 and TRBJ2-7, with TRBD2 identical over 11 bases. This CDR3 is 15 amino acids long. Germline V gives CDR1 MNHEY, CDR2 SMNVEV (reference sequence). The ends lost 6 bases at V and 0 bases at J; junction bases unmatched: 4. CDR3 in amino acids: CASSQTSGSSYEQYF. DNA for the CDR3: TGTGCCAGCAGCCAAACTAGCGGGAGCTCCTACGAGCAGTACTTC.

This clone came up a few times. The genes are TRBV15 and TRBJ1-5, with D possibly TRBD1 on 5 matching bases. This CDR3 is built from 15 residues. Between the trimmed V and J ends, which lost 0 bases and 4 bases, there was a span of 10 bases. CDR1 is LNHNV and CDR2 is YYDKDF in the germline V gene (reference sequence). The CDR3 loop is CATSRDPRANQPQHF. The CDR3 region has the DNA TGTGCCACCAGCAGAGATCCCAGGGCTAATCAGCCCCAGCATTTT. Full variable domain (remainder filled in from reference TRBV15 and TRBJ1-5): DAMVIQNPRYQVTQFGKPVTLSCSQTLNHNVMYWYQQKSSQAPKLLFHYYDKDFNNEADTPDNFQSRRPNTSFCFLDIRSPGLGDTAMYLCATSRDPRANQPQHFGDGTRLSIL.

The genes are TRBV6-5 and TRBJ2-3, with a weak D call TRBD2 (6 bases). Trimming left V 0 bases short and J 6 bases short, with 16 bases between. The CDR3 is made up of 16 amino acids. Looked up from germline, CDR1 is MNHEY and CDR2 is SVGAGI. The CDR3 spells CASSYSSPGDADTQYF. CDR3 bases: TGTGCCAGCAGTTACTCGAGTCCGGGAGATGCGGATACGCAGTATTTT.

As to this clone: A junction end diverges from the germline sequence, so it may reflect a read error. The chain couples TRBV2 to TRBJ1-1; tentative D call: TRBD1 (6 bases). Germline V gives CDR1 SNHLY, CDR2 FYNNEI. The length of the CDR3 is 13 residues. CDR3 DNA sequence: TGTGCCAGCAGACGCCAGGGGAACCCTGAAGCTTTCTTT. It is translated as CASRRQGNPEAFF.

This clone has only a few counts. CDR3 sequence reads: CASSLMGLAGDGEQFF. The CDR3 bases are TGTGCCAGCAGCTTAATGGGACTAGCGGGAGACGGTGAGCAGTTCTTC. The chain carries TRBV5-5 and TRBJ2-1; 14 bases are a match to TRBD2. The germline gives CDR1 SGHKS, CDR2 YYEKEE (reference sequence). Trimming at V came to 2 bases and at J to 9 bases, leaving 7 bases not matched to a gene. CDR3 length: 16 residues. Complete variable domain (other parts from reference TRBV5-5 and TRBJ2-1): DAGVTQSPTHLIKTRGQQVTLRCSPISGHKSVSWYQQVLGQGPQFIFQYYEKEERGRGNFPDRFSARQFPNYSSELNVNALLLGDSALYLCASSLMGLAGDGEQFFGPGTRLTVL.

The chain joins TRBV6-1 to TRBJ2-3; 10 nucleotides align to TRBD1. Germline trimming cut 10 bases from V and 0 bases from J; bases unmatched to any gene: 7. Per germline, CDR1 MNHNS and CDR2 SASEGT. CDR3 size: 15 residues. The CDR3 loop reads CATRDRGVSTDTQYF. CDR3 bases: TGTGCCACCAGGGACAGGGGCGTTAGCACAGATACGCAGTATTTT.

The chain carries TRBV7-2 and TRBJ2-4; possibly TRBD1 for D (6 bases). The CDR3 is 14 amino acids. CDR1 and CDR2 (germline): SGHTA, FQGNSA. Trimming shortened V by 5 bases and J by 1 base, and 9 bases separated the two germline ends. Here the CDR3 reads CASSAGAAKNIQYF. The CDR3 region has the DNA TGTGCCAGCAGCGCAGGGGCGGCCAAAAACATTCAGTACTTC.

The gene calls are TRBV27 and TRBJ2-1, with D maybe TRBD2 (7 bases). The V end lost 6 bases, the J end lost 7 bases, and 28 bases lay between the germline ends. CDR1 is MNHEY, CDR2 SMNVEV, per germline (reference sequence). This CDR3 is built from 18 residues. In DNA form, the CDR3 reads TGTGCCAGCAGCCGCCCCCCCCTAGCTGGGGGGGCCATGAATGAGCAGTTCTTC. Encoded protein: CASSRPPLAGGAMNEQFF.

The CDR3 DNA reads as TGTGCCAGCTCCGAGCGGGAGGGCATCTACGAGCAGTACTTC. This gives the protein CASSEREGIYEQYF. The chain is built from TRBV5-4 and TRBJ2-7, with 10 positions matching TRBD2. This CDR3 has 14 amino acids. Germline trimming cut 7 bases from V and 3 bases from J; bases unmatched to any gene: 7. Per the germline V gene, CDR1 is SGHNT and CDR2 is YYREEE (reference sequence).

The chain has TRBV7-2 and TRBJ2-3; TRBD2 matches 11 bases. The junction had 12 bases not matched to a gene; V was cut back by 4 bases and J by 6 bases. Germline V gives CDR1 SGHTA, CDR2 FQGNSA. The CDR3 consists of 17 residues. CDR3 coding DNA: TGTGCCAGCAGCTCCTATGCTAGCGGGGGGTCGATCGATACGCAGTATTTT. Translating it yields CASSSYASGGSIDTQYF.

The chain joins TRBV5-1 to TRBJ1-6; D remains unclear. V lost 0 bases to trimming and J lost 9 bases, with 16 bases between them. CDR1 is SGHRS, CDR2 YFSETQ, per germline. This CDR3 has 16 residues. In DNA form, the CDR3 reads TGCGCCAGCAGCTTGGGGAGTTTTGAGGGATGTTCACCCCTCCACTTT. The encoded protein is CASSLGSFEGCSPLHF.